Presented here are 12 T cell receptor beta chains from one specimen sequenced in a study of blood T cell repertoires in COVID-19. Method: immunoSEQ multiplex PCR; TCRdb's copy keeps in-frame clones and lacks some. The profile covers about 250,000 clones, with 70% to 90% appearing a single time and about 1.3% taken by the ten largest. Sequencing was done on a sample of peripheral blood. All receptors come from a man aged 80 or over with acute or convalescent COVID-19.

There are a few counts of this clone. One junction end does not reproduce the germline sequence, and a read error may be involved. This chain joins TRBV7-2 and TRBJ1-4, with D unresolved. This CDR3 contains 14 residues. Germline CDR1 reads SGHTA; CDR2 reads FQGNSA. Here the CDR3 DNA reads TGTGCCAGCAGCTTAGGGCGGACTAACGAAAAACTGTTTTTT. Protein: CASSLGRTNEKLFF.

The chain links TRBV19 to TRBJ2-5, with 7 bases aligning to TRBD1. The germline gives CDR1 LNHDA, CDR2 SQIVND (reference sequence). The V and J ends lost 9 bases and 5 bases, in that order; junction bases with no gene match: 9. The CDR3 consists of 13 residues. The chain's CDR3 is CASTRTGRETQYF. The CDR3, as DNA: TGTGCCAGCACCAGGACAGGCCGGGAGACCCAGTACTTC. The full variable domain, rest sourced from reference TRBV19 and TRBJ2-5, is DGGITQSPKYLFRKEGQNVTLSCEQNLNHDAMYWYRQDPGQGLRLIYYSQIVNDFQKGDIAEGYSVSREKKESFPLTVTSAQKNPTAFYLCASTRTGRETQYFGPGTRLLVL.

The chain has TRBV3-1 (or the pseudogene TRBV3-2) and TRBJ1-1; D ambiguous. The CDR3 spans 14 residues. The germline CDR1 and CDR2 sequences are LGHDT and YNNKEL (reference sequence). V was trimmed by 1 base and J by 1 base, leaving 7 bases between them. CDR3 bases: TGTGCCAGCAGCCAAGGCGCGGCGAACACTGAAGCTTTCTTT. Encoded protein: CASSQGAANTEAFF.

V usage is TRBV2 and J usage is TRBJ2-7; D might be TRBD2 (6 bases). Germline-derived CDR1 and CDR2 are SNHLY and FYNNEI. V was shortened by 6 bases and J by 7 bases, with 31 bases between the two germline ends. The CDR3 sequence is 18 residues long. The CDR3 nucleotides read TGTGCCAGCAGGAGGGGTAGCGGATCCTCGAGCCGTGGAGGAGAGCAGTACTTC. Translated: CASRRGSGSSSRGGEQYF.

The chain employs TRBV3-1 (or the pseudogene TRBV3-2) and TRBJ1-4, with a possible D match to TRBD1 (5 bases). Germline values: CDR1 LGHDT, CDR2 YNNKEL (reference sequence). Between the trimmed V and J ends, which lost 8 bases and 14 bases, there was a span of 15 bases. The CDR3 contains 11 residues. CDR3 in amino acids: CASGFKRGLFF. In nucleotides, the CDR3 is TGTGCCAGCGGATTTAAGCGGGGGCTGTTTTTT.

The rearrangement uses TRBV10-1 and TRBJ2-3; 9 bases line up with TRBD1. This CDR3 comprises 13 residues. CDR1 is WNHNN and CDR2 is SYGVQD in the germline V gene (reference sequence). J was trimmed by 4 bases and V by 11 bases; bases with no gene match: 7. The CDR3 spells CASFGDRADTQYF. The DNA for the CDR3 is TGCGCCTCCTTCGGGGACAGGGCAGATACGCAGTATTTT.

The rearrangement uses TRBV18 and TRBJ1-1; D ambiguous. CDR3 length equals 14 residues. Germline CDR1 and CDR2: KGHSH and LQKENI. Trimming took off 1 base at V and 0 bases at J, with 6 bases between the two ends. CDR3 residues: CASSPRSVNTEAFF. The CDR3 bases are TGTGCCAGCTCACCACGATCAGTGAACACTGAAGCTTTCTTT.

The genes are TRBV28 and TRBJ1-1; a possible D gene is TRBD1 (6 bases). This CDR3 is 15 amino acids long. Trimming left V 1 base short and J 1 base short, with 10 bases between. CDR1 is MDHEN, CDR2 SYDVKM, per germline. The CDR3 sequence is CASSLSGEGNTEAFF. The CDR3 DNA sequence: TGTGCCAGCAGTTTATCAGGGGAGGGGAACACTGAAGCTTTCTTT.

The genes are TRBV11-1 and TRBJ2-5; tentatively, D is TRBD2 (5 bases). Per germline, CDR1 SGHAT and CDR2 FQDESV (reference sequence). V was shortened by 5 bases and J by 5 bases, with 18 bases between the two germline ends. The CDR3 spans 15 residues. CDR3 in DNA: TGTGCCAGCAGCCGCCGAGTCGGGGTGAGGGAGACCCAGTACTTC. Translating gives CASSRRVGVRETQYF.

Points on this clone: This same CDR3 is encoded by further DNA sequences in the sample. This chain connects TRBV9 to TRBJ2-7; weak D call: TRBD1 (5 bases). The CDR3 contains 14 residues. From germline, CDR1 is SGDLS and CDR2 YYNGEE. V lost 3 bases and J 0 bases, leaving 10 bases between the germline ends. The CDR3 sequence is CASSATGSSYEQYF. CDR3 DNA sequence: TGTGCCAGCAGCGCAACAGGATCCTCCTACGAGCAGTACTTC.

V and J are TRBV7-9 and TRBJ2-3, with a possible D match to TRBD2 (5 bases). The CDR3 consists of 16 residues. Germline V gene lookup returns CDR1 SEHNR and CDR2 FQNEAQ (reference sequence). Trimming left V 0 bases short and J 0 bases short, with 10 bases between. The CDR3 protein is CASSLAEGISTDTQYF. The CDR3 DNA reads as TGTGCCAGCAGCTTAGCCGAGGGCATAAGCACAGATACGCAGTATTTT.

Concerning this clone: The same CDR3 can be traced to other DNA sequences in this sample. The genes are TRBV7-3 and TRBJ2-6; D might be TRBD1 (5 bases). CDR3 length: 15 amino acids. The V end was cut by 5 bases, the J end by 0 bases, with 8 bases between. Germline V lookup: CDR1 SGHTA, CDR2 FQGTGA. In DNA form, the CDR3 reads TGTGCCAGCAGCCTTGACAGCTCTGGGGCCAACGTCCTGACTTTC. Its translation is CASSLDSSGANVLTF.